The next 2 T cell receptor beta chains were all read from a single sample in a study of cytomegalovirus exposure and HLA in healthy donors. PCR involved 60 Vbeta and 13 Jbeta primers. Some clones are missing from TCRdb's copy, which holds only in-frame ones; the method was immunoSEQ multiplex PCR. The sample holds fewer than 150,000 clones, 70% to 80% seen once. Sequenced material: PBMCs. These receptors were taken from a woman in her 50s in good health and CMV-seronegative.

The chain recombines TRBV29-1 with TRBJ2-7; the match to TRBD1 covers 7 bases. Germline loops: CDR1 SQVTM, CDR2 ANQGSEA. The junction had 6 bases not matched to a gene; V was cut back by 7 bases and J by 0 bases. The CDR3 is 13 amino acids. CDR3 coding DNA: TGCAGCGATACGGACAGGCGCTCCTACGAGCAGTACTTC. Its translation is CSDTDRRSYEQYF.

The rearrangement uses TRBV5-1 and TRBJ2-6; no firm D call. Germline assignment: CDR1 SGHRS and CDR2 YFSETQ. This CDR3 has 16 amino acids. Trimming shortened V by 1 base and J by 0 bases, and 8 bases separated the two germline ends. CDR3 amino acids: CASSLPRSSGANVLTF. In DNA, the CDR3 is TGCGCCAGCAGCTTGCCCAGAAGCTCTGGGGCCAACGTCCTGACTTTC.